The T cell receptor (beta chain) described here comes from a study of spatial heterogeneity in lung cancer (dated by TCRdb to the late 2010s). Study-wide context: More beta-chain than alpha-chain transcripts were consistently detected, likely reflecting higher beta-chain transcript abundance. TCR repertoire features were related to nonsynonymous mutation counts determined by whole-exome sequencing of tumor tissue. Both alpha and beta chains were TCR-sequenced in hundreds of tumor regions, some 64 matched nontumor lung samples and around 54 PBMC samples obtained at surgery. In the raw uncorrected reads, each unique combination of TCR and UMI appeared on average more than ten times. TCR alpha and beta repertoires were quantitatively compared across multiple tumor regions, matched nontumor lung and blood in non-small cell lung cancer. TCR transcript counts in tumor regions correlated strongly with a T cell transcriptional module score from matched bulk RNA-seq. Paper-wide results and their limitations: TCR-seq coverage of tumor T cells was estimated at only 7% to 8% for alpha chains and less than 15% for beta chains. Additional single-cell paired TCR alpha and beta sequencing was considered necessary to confirm, at a functional level, the hypothesis that regional TCRs recognize regional mutations. A correlation was observed between the number of expanded intratumoral alpha and beta TCRs and the tumor nonsynonymous mutation count. Counts of ubiquitous and regional expanded TCRs were found to correlate with counts of ubiquitous and regional nonsynonymous mutations, respectively.

The time point label, read with the paper, signifies: sample taken at primary tumor resection. Donors were around 69 patients with early-stage, untreated non-small cell lung cancer from the lung TRACERx cohort. Without any cell sorting, TCR sequencing was performed on whole RNA extracted either from tumor and nontumor lung tissue or from cryopreserved PBMC samples. A patient was chosen for TCR sequencing only when enough RNA was available from at least two tumor regions. Tumor and adjacent nontumor lung specimens were reviewed by a lung pathologist before selection. By its share of the sample, this clonotype is medium-sized (0.01 to 0.1%). Its antigen is unknown. One base away there is no much larger clone; base qualities are not given. A library prepared for alpha chains yielded this beta chain as an off-target read; its size is of little meaning. Receptor amplification or capture employed 5' RACE. This sample was sequenced with a NextSeq 500. To allow correction of PCR and sequencing errors, the TCR library protocol tagged every TCR cDNA molecule with a unique molecular identifier. The authors' analysis ran thus. TCR identification, UMI-based error correction and CDR3 extraction were all carried out with Decombinator tools. TCRs above a frequency of 2 per 1,000, corresponding to the top 1% of the tumor frequency distribution, were defined as expanded. Expanded tumor TCRs statistically deemed absent (corrected P<0.05) from at least one tumor region were classed as regional, and all other expanded tumor TCRs were classed as ubiquitous. Each repertoire was subsampled 100 times to 5,000 TCRs, after which Renyi diversity was computed with the R vegan package. CDR3 similarity networks were built from amino acid triplet string-kernel similarity, connecting CDR3s with pairwise similarity above 0.82. The raw public reads went through TCRdb reprocessing: fastp at Q25, MiXCR clone calling, in-frame beta chains kept. Every CDR3 protein is listed once, alongside the most common genes and DNA of its rows. These V and J calls derive from TCRdb rather than the authors' analysis. For this sample the table gives some 2,500 distinct CDR3 sequences, of which 4.5% to 6% were detected only once. The top ten hold about 17% of the sample.

The TCR was taken from a male donor with early-stage non-small cell lung cancer. Sequencing was performed on lung tumor tissue, taken at surgery.

The DNA is TGTGCCAGCAGCTTAGTAAGGGCTAGCAGGTGGCCAGATACGCAGTATTTT. Its translation is CASSLVRASRWPDTQYF. The sequence is built from TRBV7-2 and TRBJ2-3, and perhaps TRBD2 as D gene, on 5 matching bases. Taken from cysteine to phenylalanine, the CDR3 has 17 residues. Just CDR3 DNA is preserved here, 51 bases in frame from base 1. According to the germline V gene, CDR1 reads SGHTA and CDR2 reads FQGNSA. V and J lose 1 base and 4 bases, and a span of 18 bases separates them. Supplemented by the reference TRBV7-2 and TRBJ2-3 proteins around the CDR3, the complete variable domain is GAGVSQSPSNKVTEKGKDVELRCDPISGHTALYWYRQSLGQGLEFLIYFQGNSAPDKSGLPSDRFSAERTGGSVSTLTIQRTQQEDSAVYLCASSLVRASRWPDTQYFGPGTRLTVL.